A selection of T cell receptor beta chains follows, all from one sample in a study of cytomegalovirus exposure and HLA in healthy donors. Some clones are missing from TCRdb's copy, which holds only in-frame ones; the method was immunoSEQ multiplex PCR. The sample contains 90,000 to 140,000 clones, around 74% of which appear only once. The sample comprised PBMCs. The origin of the receptors is a man between 40 and 49 years old in good health and CMV-seronegative. Both conserved end residues are part of each CDR3. The order of the fields is V gene, D gene, J gene, clone size, CDR3 protein, CDR3 DNA. D genes are given only for firm matches. Clone size appears in some rows only: once, few, many, or a class for an expanded clone.

>TRBV6-6|-|TRBJ1-1|-
CASRWQGNTEAFF
TGTGCCAGCAGATGGCAGGGCAACACTGAAGCTTTCTTT
>TRBV5-6|TRBD1|TRBJ1-2|-
CASSLNDRGQDYGYTF
TGTGCCAGCAGCTTAAATGACAGGGGGCAAGACTATGGCTACACCTTC
>TRBV30|-|TRBJ1-6|-
CAQGHHNSPLHF
TGTGCCCAGGGACATCATAATTCACCCCTCCACTTT
>TRBV7-7|TRBD1|TRBJ2-5|-
CASSPRQGFEETQYF
TGTGCTAGCAGCCCTCGACAGGGGTTTGAAGAGACCCAGTACTTC
>TRBV4-3|-|TRBJ2-6|-
CASSQGWGSVSGANVLTF
TGCGCCAGCAGCCAAGGGTGGGGCAGCGTCTCTGGGGCCAACGTCCTGACTTTC
>TRBV5-1|-|TRBJ2-2|-
CASSLVRDTFGGELFF
TGCGCCAGCAGCTTGGTGAGGGATACGTTCGGCGGGGAGCTGTTTTTT
>TRBV6-5|TRBD2|TRBJ2-7|-
CASSYGAGGSSYEQYF
TGTGCCAGCAGTTACGGTGCGGGGGGGAGCTCCTACGAGCAGTACTTC
>TRBV7-9|TRBD1|TRBJ1-2|-
CASSRGQGYGYTF
TGTGCCAGCAGCCGGGGACAGGGCTATGGCTACACCTTC
>TRBV6-5|-|TRBJ1-2|once
CASSSQGFGYTF
TGTGCCAGCAGTTCACAGGGCTTTGGCTACACCTTC
>TRBV7-7|TRBD2|TRBJ2-5|-
CASSFLAGLQETQYF
TGTGCCAGCAGCTTTCTAGCGGGCTTACAAGAGACCCAGTACTTC
>TRBV6-4|TRBD1|TRBJ1-1|-
CASRADPLQGAVTEAFF
TGTGCCAGCAGGGCAGATCCCCTACAGGGGGCAGTCACTGAAGCTTTCTTT
>TRBV6-6|TRBD1|TRBJ2-1|-
CASSYSGQGGWEQFF
TGTGCCAGCAGTTACTCAGGACAGGGCGGGTGGGAGCAGTTCTTC
>TRBV10-1|TRBD1|TRBJ1-1|-
CASSEGFWLDRDVNTEAFF
TGCGCCAGCAGTGAGGGCTTCTGGTTGGACAGGGACGTGAACACTGAAGCTTTCTTT
>TRBV28|-|TRBJ2-7|-
CASSSDTYEQYF
TGTGCCAGCAGTTCTGACACCTACGAGCAGTACTTC
>TRBV19|TRBD1|TRBJ1-1|-
CASTVQGARTEAFF
TGTGCCAGTACCGTACAGGGGGCTCGCACTGAAGCTTTCTTT
>TRBV5-4|TRBD2|TRBJ2-3|-
CASRTSGEDTQYF
TGTGCCAGCAGGACTAGCGGGGAAGATACGCAGTATTTT
>TRBV7-3|TRBD1|TRBJ2-3|few
CASSSPHRGLSTDTQYF
TGTGCCAGCAGCTCCCCCCACAGGGGGCTTAGCACAGATACGCAGTATTTT
>TRBV27|-|TRBJ2-7|few
CASSSTRSYEQYF
TGTGCCAGCAGTTCCACGAGATCCTACGAGCAGTACTTC
>TRBV4-2|TRBD2|TRBJ2-5|-
CASSQDGPGGGETQYF
TGTGCCAGCAGCCAAGATGGTCCGGGGGGTGGAGAGACCCAGTACTTC
>TRBV29-1|TRBD1|TRBJ2-7|-
CSVEGDRGLYEQYF
TGCAGCGTTGAAGGGGACAGGGGGCTCTACGAGCAGTACTTC
>TRBV4-2|-|TRBJ2-6|-
CASRGQISSGANVLTF
TGTGCCAGCAGAGGACAGATTAGCTCTGGGGCCAACGTCCTGACTTTC
>TRBV30|TRBD2|TRBJ2-1|-
CAWIDSGRPYNEQFF
TGTGCCTGGATAGATAGCGGGAGGCCTTACAATGAGCAGTTCTTC
>TRBV7-9|-|TRBJ1-3|-
CASSFAGFEANTIYF
TGTGCCAGCAGCTTTGCGGGATTTGAGGCGAACACCATATATTTT
>TRBV5-1|TRBD1|TRBJ2-7|-
CASSLKSGGWDEQYF
TGCGCCAGCAGCTTAAAGTCAGGGGGTTGGGACGAGCAGTACTTC